The 25 T cell receptor beta chains in this list originate from one sample, sequenced in a study of cytomegalovirus exposure and HLA in healthy donors. It was with 60 Vbeta and 13 Jbeta primers that the PCR ran. Sequencing was performed with immunoSEQ multiplex PCR; in TCRdb, only in-frame clones are kept and a portion is missing. The sample holds over 95,000 clones, around 80% seen once. Sequencing was performed on PBMCs. Receptors originate from a female donor in good health and CMV-seronegative.

This rearrangement joins TRBV6-1 to TRBJ2-2; TRBD2 matches 13 bases. The CDR3 totals 19 residues. CDR1 and CDR2 (germline): MNHNS, SASEGT. V lost 4 bases and J lost 5; bases outside the gene matches: 13. The CDR3 DNA is TGTGCCAGCAGTGCCACCAAGGGACTAGCGGGGATGGGGACCGGGGAGCTGTTTTTT. This encodes CASSATKGLAGMGTGELFF.

V and J are TRBV13 and TRBJ2-1, with 10 bases identical to TRBD2. The CDR3 consists of 18 residues. CDR1 is PRHDT, CDR2 FYEKMQ, per germline (reference sequence). Unmatched junction bases numbered 21, after V lost 6 bases and J lost 10 bases. This CDR3 is CASSTPQRGGLRSREQFF. CDR3 coding DNA: TGTGCCAGCAGTACCCCCCAGCGGGGGGGCCTCAGGAGCCGCGAGCAGTTCTTC.

The rearrangement joins TRBV6-1 to TRBJ1-4; possibly TRBD1 for D (6 bases). Trimming pared 2 bases from V and 6 bases from J, leaving 7 bases between. CDR1 is MNHNS and CDR2 is SASEGT in the germline V gene. This CDR3 has 13 residues. CDR3 nucleotides: TGTGCCAGCAGTGAACGGACAGATGAAAAACTGTTTTTT. Amino acid sequence: CASSERTDEKLFF.

At least ten counts were recorded for this clone. Other DNA sequences in this specimen translate into the identical CDR3. The chain recombines TRBV5-6 with TRBJ1-3; D gene unclear. This CDR3 has 15 amino acids. CDR1 and CDR2 from the germline V gene are SGHDT and YYEEEE. Trimming cost V 3 bases and J 2 bases, with 12 bases left between them. CDR3 bases: TGTGCCAGCAGCTCCCCTACGGGGACTGGAAACACCATATATTTT. Protein product: CASSSPTGTGNTIYF.

The chain uses TRBV27 and TRBJ2-3, with 8 positions matching TRBD2. This CDR3 has 15 residues. V lost 5 bases, J lost 2 bases, and 6 bases stayed unmatched. Per germline, CDR1 MNHEY and CDR2 SMNVEV (reference sequence). The CDR3 region is CASSPERGYTDTQYF. CDR3 nucleotide sequence: TGTGCCAGCAGTCCAGAGCGGGGGTACACAGATACGCAGTATTTT.

The rearrangement joins TRBV2 to TRBJ2-5; no reliable D call. The DNA end is more similar to TRBJ2-7, so the J call may be wrong. Germline values: CDR1 SNHLY, CDR2 FYNNEI. This CDR3 is 11 amino acids long. CDR3 residues: CASSVGAEQYF. The CDR3 nucleotides are TGTGCCAGCAGTGTGGGCGCCGAGCAGTACTTC.

The chain combines TRBV6-6 with TRBJ1-1, with D hard to call. The V and J ends lost 5 bases and 2 bases respectively, with 9 bases between them. The germline V gene encodes CDR1 MNHNY and CDR2 SVGAGI (reference sequence). The CDR3 totals 13 residues. The DNA of the CDR3 is TGTGCCAGCAGTCGGAGGAGAAACACTGAAGCTTTCTTT. Its protein product is CASSRRRNTEAFF.

V and J are TRBV7-9 and TRBJ2-3; D might be TRBD2 (6 bases). With 4 bases removed from V and 1 base from J, the gap between germline ends came to 12 bases. In germline, CDR1 is SEHNR, CDR2 FQNEAQ (reference sequence). This CDR3 spans 15 amino acids. Written as DNA, the CDR3 is TGTGCCAGCAGCTCCCGGGGGTCAGGCACAGATACGCAGTATTTT. Protein: CASSSRGSGTDTQYF.

The rearrangement links TRBV7-9 to TRBJ1-3, with a weak D call TRBD1 (6 bases). Looked up from germline, CDR1 is SEHNR and CDR2 is FQNEAQ (reference sequence). CDR3 length equals 16 residues. Trimming removed 3 bases from V and 1 base from J, with 13 bases in between. The CDR3 sequence: CASSLNREGSGNTIYF. DNA for the CDR3: TGTGCCAGCAGCTTGAACAGGGAAGGATCTGGAAACACCATATATTTT.

This clone showed up just a few times. This chain's CDR3 is CASSPDRGHTGNTIYF. In DNA form, the CDR3 reads TGTGCCAGCAGCCCGGACAGGGGGCATACTGGAAACACCATATATTTT. The chain recombines TRBV7-2 with TRBJ1-3, with 11 bases lining up with TRBD1. The J segment lost 2 bases and the V segment lost 5 bases, leaving 5 bases of the junction unmatched. The germline V gene encodes CDR1 SGHTA and CDR2 FQGNSA. The CDR3 extends over 16 amino acids.

There are a few counts of this clone. J is TRBJ1-2 and V is TRBV18; 8 bases match TRBD1. The CDR3 spans 14 residues. V was clipped by 8 bases and J by 8 bases; unmatched bases: 13. Germline V gene data show CDR1 as KGHSH and CDR2 as LQKENI. This CDR3 reads CASNEQGAFGGYTF. In DNA, the CDR3 is TGTGCCAGCAACGAGCAGGGGGCATTTGGCGGCTACACCTTC.

Turning to this clone: Germline is not matched at one junction end, which may reflect a read error. CDR3 sequence: CASSRGNSGYTF. Written as DNA, the CDR3 is TGTGCCAGCAGTCGGGGGAACTCTGGCTACACCTTC. V usage is TRBV6-5 and J usage is TRBJ1-2; a possible D gene is TRBD1 (5 bases). This CDR3 region has 12 residues. Looked up from germline, CDR1 is MNHEY and CDR2 is SVGAGI.

This chain links TRBV4-3 with TRBJ2-7; 8 bases are a match to TRBD1. This CDR3 has 14 amino acids. V lost 1 base, J lost 2 bases, and 1 base stayed unmatched. Looked up from germline, CDR1 is LGHNA and CDR2 is YSLEER. In nucleotides, the CDR3 is TGCGCCAGCAGCCAAGGGACAGGGACCTACGAGCAGTACTTC. Amino acid sequence: CASSQGTGTYEQYF.

The rearrangement links TRBV6-5 to TRBJ1-2; the match to TRBD1 covers 7 bases. The CDR3 extends over 13 amino acids. Germline V gives CDR1 MNHEY, CDR2 SVGAGI. The ends lost 7 bases at V and 3 bases at J; junction bases unmatched: 5. CDR3 sequence (DNA): TGTGCCAGCAAACAGGGGACCGACTATGGCTACACCTTC. Translated: CASKQGTDYGYTF.

The chain joins TRBV30 to TRBJ1-3, with D possibly matching TRBD1 (5 bases). Trimming pared 5 bases from V and 1 base from J, leaving 9 bases between. The CDR3 is made up of 13 amino acids. Looked up from germline, CDR1 is GTSNPN and CDR2 is SVGIG (reference sequence). Here the CDR3 reads CAWGARSGNTIYF. The CDR3 coding sequence is TGTGCCTGGGGGGCCAGATCTGGAAACACCATATATTTT.

The chain joins TRBV7-6 to TRBJ2-5; 9 positions match TRBD1. The closer fit of TRBJ2-7 to the DNA end suggests the J call may be wrong. Per the germline V gene, CDR1 is SGHVS and CDR2 is FNYEAQ. The CDR3 is 16 amino acids. CDR3 sequence (DNA): TGTGCCAGCAGCTTAAGAGGGGGACAGGGTTTCGACGAGCAGTACTTC. Its protein is CASSLRGGQGFDEQYF.

The chain has TRBV7-9 and TRBJ2-5, with TRBD1 identical over 11 bases. Trimming removed 5 bases from V and 9 bases from J; junction bases left unmatched: 23. Germline CDR1 is SEHNR and CDR2 is FQNEAQ (reference sequence). The CDR3 consists of 19 residues. CDR3 loop: CASSPPVGGTGGSREAQYF. The DNA of the CDR3 is TGTGCCAGCAGCCCCCCGGTCGGGGGGACAGGGGGATCCCGCGAGGCCCAGTACTTC.

The chain carries TRBV27 and TRBJ2-3, with a possible D match to TRBD2 (6 bases). The ends were cut back, 6 bases at V and 2 bases at J, with 15 bases in the middle. Per germline, CDR1 MNHEY and CDR2 SMNVEV (reference sequence). There are 15 residues in the CDR3. Here the CDR3 reads CASSDTGGPTDTQYF. CDR3 bases: TGTGCCAGCAGCGATACCGGGGGACCCACAGATACGCAGTATTTT.

The chain combines TRBV5-8 with TRBJ2-7; the match to TRBD1 covers 8 bases. Germline V gene sequence: CDR1 SGHTS, CDR2 YDEGEE. There are 14 residues in the CDR3. J was trimmed by 3 bases and V by 3 bases; bases with no gene match: 5. The CDR3 DNA sequence: TGTGCCAGCAGCTGGGGACAGGTTCACTACGAGCAGTACTTC. Translated: CASSWGQVHYEQYF.

V gene TRBV2 combines with J gene TRBJ2-5, with a weak D call TRBD2 (6 bases). V lost 5 bases and J lost 5, with 15 bases in between. Germline loops: CDR1 SNHLY, CDR2 FYNNEI. CDR3 length: 14 residues. The CDR3 is CASSWDSGKETQYF. Here the CDR3 DNA reads TGTGCCAGCAGTTGGGACTCGGGGAAGGAGACCCAGTACTTC.

The CDR3 DNA follows: TGTGCCAGCAGCCAATCCGACGGGAGAGATACGCAGTATTTT. The encoded protein is CASSQSDGRDTQYF. This sequence joins TRBV16 and TRBJ2-3, with D tentatively TRBD2 (6 bases). V lost 0 bases and J 5 bases, leaving 9 bases between the germline ends. Germline V CDR1 and CDR2: KGHSY, FQNENV. The CDR3 sequence is 14 residues long.

This sequence joins TRBV7-9 and TRBJ2-4, with D possibly matching TRBD1 (7 bases). Looked up from germline, CDR1 is SEHNR and CDR2 is FQNEAQ (reference sequence). The CDR3 extends over 16 amino acids. Trimming stripped 0 bases from V and 6 bases from J, with 15 bases between. In DNA, the CDR3 is TGTGCCAGCAGCTTAGCGACAAACAGGGGAGGAAACATTCAGTACTTC. This encodes CASSLATNRGGNIQYF.

This clone was counted once. This chain joins TRBV18 and TRBJ2-1, with 8 bases that match TRBD2. CDR1 is KGHSH, CDR2 LQKENI, per germline. This CDR3 comprises 12 residues. V trimming: 5 bases; J trimming: 10 bases; junction bases outside the gene matches: 4. The CDR3 sequence is CASSSKRGEQFF. The CDR3 DNA is TGTGCCAGCTCATCTAAGCGGGGGGAGCAGTTCTTC.

This clone has just a few counts. This chain uses TRBV5-1 with TRBJ2-7; TRBD1 matches 7 bases. The ends lost 4 bases at V and 1 base at J; junction bases unmatched: 2. The CDR3 has 13 amino acids. Germline CDR1 SGHRS, CDR2 YFSETQ. The CDR3 DNA reads TGCGCCAGCAGCACGGGACAGTCCTACGAGCAGTACTTC. This encodes CASSTGQSYEQYF.

The chain is built from TRBV6-1 and TRBJ2-7, with TRBD2 matching over 7 bases. Germline CDR1 is MNHNS and CDR2 is SASEGT. CDR3 length equals 14 residues. The ends lost 2 bases at V and 3 bases at J; junction bases unmatched: 4. The CDR3 is CASSEIASGYEQYF. CDR3 nucleotides: TGTGCCAGCAGTGAAATCGCTAGCGGCTACGAGCAGTACTTC.